The T cell receptor beta chain under discussion was sequenced for a study of blood T cell repertoires in COVID-19. The germline CDR1 and CDR2 sequences are SGHAT and FQNNGV. V lost 5 bases and J 9 bases, leaving 11 bases between the germline ends. The CDR3 runs to 13 residues. The table came from immunoSEQ multiplex PCR; TCRdb's copy has only in-frame clones and leaves some out. The table records under 250,000 clones, around 80% of them present only once. The sequencing sample was made of PBMCs or T cells enriched from blood (not recorded which). The V call is TRBV11-2, the J call TRBJ1-6, with D tentatively TRBD1 (6 bases). The TCR originated in a man aged 60-69 years who had recovered from COVID-19. As DNA, the CDR3 is TGTGCCAGCAGCCTACAGGGTCGTTCACCCCTCCACTTT. The encoded protein is CASSLQGRSPLHF.